The 30 T cell receptor beta chains in this list originate from one sample, sequenced in a study of technical replicates of blood from a few donors. Here immunoSEQ multiplex PCR was the method, and the copy in TCRdb shows in-frame clones only, minus some. This table holds 64,000 or so clones, 70% to 90% found once. Sequencing was carried out using PBMCs. Receptors originate from a human donor in good health. Some clones in this sample may be carry-over from other donors' samples.

The rearrangement links TRBV10-1 to TRBJ2-5; perhaps TRBD2 as D (6 bases). CDR1 is WNHNN, CDR2 SYGVQD, per germline (reference sequence). Trimming took 10 bases from V and 4 from J, leaving 19 bases between them. The CDR3 consists of 14 residues. CDR3 protein: CATPRGALGETQYF. The CDR3 DNA reads as TGCGCCACCCCCCGCGGGGCCCTGGGAGAGACCCAGTACTTC.

The chain carries TRBV30 and TRBJ1-1; 8 bases line up with TRBD1. Germline CDR1 and CDR2: GTSNPN and SVGIG (reference sequence). The CDR3 has 12 amino acids. Trimming cost V 5 bases and J 1 base; bases outside gene matches: 0. CDR3 loop: CAWGTGNTEAFF. The CDR3, as DNA: TGTGCCTGGGGGACAGGGAACACTGAAGCTTTCTTT.

V and J are TRBV5-1 and TRBJ2-7; possibly TRBD1 for D (6 bases). The CDR3 spans 15 residues. V lost 3 bases and J lost 2, with 15 bases in between. The germline gives CDR1 SGHRS, CDR2 YFSETQ. DNA of the CDR3: TGCGCCAGCAGCTCTTCCTGGGACATCCCCTACGAGCAGTACTTC. Its translation is CASSSSWDIPYEQYF.

V gene TRBV30 combines with J gene TRBJ2-4, with no clear D. V was trimmed by 0 bases and J by 5 bases, leaving 11 bases between them. The CDR3 length is 14 residues. The germline V gene has CDR1 GTSNPN and CDR2 SVGIG (reference sequence). Here the CDR3 reads CAWSVWSLENIQYF. For the CDR3, the DNA is TGTGCCTGGAGTGTCTGGAGTTTGGAAAACATTCAGTACTTC.

This clone was observed at least ten times. The chain couples TRBV6-1 to TRBJ2-1, with a tentative D call TRBD1 (6 bases). Trimming left V 8 bases short and J 5 bases short, with 19 bases between. The CDR3 is 15 amino acids. Per germline, CDR1 MNHNS and CDR2 SASEGT. The CDR3 DNA reads as TGTGCCAGCCATAACGACAGGCCCATCGACAATGAGCAGTTCTTC. Protein sequence: CASHNDRPIDNEQFF.

V and J are TRBV19 and TRBJ1-4; perhaps TRBD1 as D (6 bases). Per germline, CDR1 LNHDA and CDR2 SQIVND (reference sequence). V was shortened by 6 bases and J by 2 bases, with 19 bases between the two germline ends. CDR3 length: 17 residues. CDR3 loop: CASSPGGGPFTNEKLFF. CDR3 sequence (DNA): TGTGCCAGTAGCCCTGGGGGGGGGCCCTTTACTAATGAAAAACTGTTTTTT.

J is TRBJ2-3 and V is TRBV7-9; TRBD2 matches 7 bases. In germline, CDR1 is SEHNR, CDR2 FQNEAQ (reference sequence). The CDR3 has 14 amino acids. V shed 0 bases and J 5 bases; nucleotides not matched to a gene: 2. The DNA of the CDR3 is TGTGCCAGCAGCTTAGCGGGAGGGGTAGATACGCAGTATTTT. Amino acid sequence: CASSLAGGVDTQYF.

This chain connects TRBV5-4 to TRBJ2-1; D gene uncertain. CDR3 length: 11 residues. In germline, CDR1 is SGHNT, CDR2 YYREEE (reference sequence). V was trimmed by 2 bases and J by 9 bases, leaving 6 bases between them. CDR3 nucleotides: TGTGCCAGCAGCTTTCTCCGTGAGCAGTTCTTC. Translated: CASSFLREQFF.

The chain joins TRBV5-6 to TRBJ1-1; D is possibly TRBD1 (6 bases). The length of the CDR3 is 15 residues. CDR1 is SGHDT and CDR2 is YYEEEE in the germline V gene. Trimming left V 4 bases short and J 1 base short, with 14 bases between. In nucleotides, the CDR3 is TGTGCCAGCAGCACCTATGACAGGCCGAACACTGAAGCTTTCTTT. Encoded protein: CASSTYDRPNTEAFF.

The chain combines TRBV4-2 with TRBJ2-1; possible D gene TRBD2, 5 bases. This CDR3 has 13 residues. V was cut by 8 bases and J by 6 bases, with 14 bases left in between. Per germline, CDR1 LGHNA and CDR2 YNFKEQ. The CDR3 DNA is TGTGCCAGCTCAATGGGAGAGGGCAATGAGCAGTTCTTC. Its protein product is CASSMGEGNEQFF.

This chain uses TRBV14 with TRBJ2-7; tentatively, D is TRBD1 (6 bases). The length of the CDR3 is 11 residues. V lost 3 bases, J lost 9 bases, and 9 bases lay in between. Germline assignment: CDR1 SGHDN and CDR2 FVKESK. The CDR3 sequence is CASSQAGVQYF. The CDR3 DNA reads TGTGCCAGCAGCCAGGCAGGGGTGCAGTACTTC.

This chain connects TRBV2 to TRBJ1-1; D is unresolved. V shed 6 bases and J shed 1 base, with 6 bases lying between them. Germline V lookup: CDR1 SNHLY, CDR2 FYNNEI. This CDR3 has 12 residues. CDR3 amino acids: CASREGNTEAFF. CDR3 DNA sequence: TGTGCCAGCAGGGAGGGGAACACTGAAGCTTTCTTT. Complete variable domain (other parts from reference TRBV2 and TRBJ1-1): EPEVTQTPSHQVTQMGQEVILRCVPISNHLYFYWYRQILGQKVEFLVSFYNNEISEKSEIFDDQFSVERPDGSNFTLKIRSTKLEDSAMYFCASREGNTEAFFGQGTRLTVV.

This clone has a single count. The chain has TRBV6-5 and TRBJ2-3; TRBD1 is a possible D gene (7 bases). This CDR3 has 16 amino acids. The germline V gene has CDR1 MNHEY and CDR2 SVGAGI. V lost 0 bases and J lost 3, with 13 bases in between. CDR3: CASSYSIQGRTDTQYF. The CDR3 nucleotides read TGTGCCAGCAGTTACTCCATACAGGGGAGGACAGATACGCAGTATTTT.

The chain couples TRBV4-3 to TRBJ2-1, with 8 bases aligning to TRBD2. The germline gives CDR1 LGHNA, CDR2 YSLEER. V shed 4 bases and J 4 bases; nucleotides not matched to a gene: 6. The CDR3 is 15 residues long. CDR3 in amino acids: CASSPRGGGYNEQFF. For the CDR3, the DNA is TGCGCCAGCAGCCCGCGGGGCGGGGGGTACAATGAGCAGTTCTTC.

The chain couples TRBV5-1 to TRBJ1-1; D ambiguous. V shed 4 bases and J shed 6 bases, with 16 bases lying between them. From germline, CDR1 is SGHRS and CDR2 YFSETQ. CDR3 size: 14 residues. The CDR3 DNA sequence: TGCGCCAGCAGCGCGGAGGCCTCCTTGGCTGAAGCTTTCTTT. Translation: CASSAEASLAEAFF.

The V gene is TRBV5-4, the J gene TRBJ1-2; D is perhaps TRBD1 (6 bases). The germline V and J ends were trimmed by 1 base and 7 bases, with 11 bases remaining between them. In germline, CDR1 is SGHNT, CDR2 YYREEE (reference sequence). This CDR3 has 13 amino acids. This CDR3 reads CASSLTGPSGYTF. CDR3 DNA sequence: TGTGCCAGCAGCTTGACAGGGCCCTCTGGCTACACCTTC.

There are a few counts of this clone. The chain joins TRBV15 to TRBJ2-2; 7 bases are shared with TRBD2. J gave up 5 bases and V 8 bases, and 8 bases lay outside the gene matches. Germline CDR1 reads LNHNV; CDR2 reads YYDKDF (reference sequence). The CDR3 contains 14 residues. Written as DNA, the CDR3 is TGTGCCACCGCGCCGGGACTAAAGACCGGGGAGCTGTTTTTT. Translating it yields CATAPGLKTGELFF.

The genes are TRBV29-1 and TRBJ2-2, with TRBD2 matching 13 bases. This CDR3 is built from 16 residues. The J segment lost 4 bases and the V segment lost 2 bases, leaving 4 bases of the junction unmatched. In germline, CDR1 is SQVTM, CDR2 ANQGSEA. CDR3: CSVETSGGAGTGELFF. In DNA form, the CDR3 reads TGCAGCGTTGAAACTAGCGGGGGGGCGGGCACCGGGGAGCTGTTTTTT.

This chain links TRBV19 with TRBJ1-1, with TRBD1 identical over 7 bases. V shed 3 bases and J 7 bases; nucleotides not matched to a gene: 2. Germline CDR1 is LNHDA and CDR2 is SQIVND (reference sequence). The CDR3 is 12 residues long. The CDR3 reads CASSMRQGEAFF. CDR3 coding DNA: TGTGCCAGTAGTATGCGACAGGGTGAAGCTTTCTTT.

The rearrangement joins TRBV29-1 to TRBJ1-1; D perhaps matches TRBD1 (5 bases). V was shortened by 1 base and J by 5 bases, with 11 bases between the two germline ends. CDR1 SQVTM and CDR2 ANQGSEA come from the germline V gene. The CDR3 contains 13 residues. The CDR3 sequence is CSVEAGRATEAFF. CDR3 sequence (DNA): TGCAGCGTTGAAGCAGGGAGGGCAACTGAAGCTTTCTTT.

This rearrangement joins TRBV14 to TRBJ1-1; TRBD1 matches at 8 bases. The germline gives CDR1 SGHDN, CDR2 FVKESK. This CDR3 spans 14 amino acids. The V gene end was trimmed by 4 bases and the J gene end by 4 bases; junction bases not matched to a gene: 5. CDR3 bases: TGTGCCAGCAGCCCCAACAGGGGGGGCACTGAAGCTTTCTTT. Protein product: CASSPNRGGTEAFF.

This chain uses TRBV19 with TRBJ1-6; D ambiguous. Germline lookup yields CDR1 LNHDA and CDR2 SQIVND (reference sequence). The CDR3 covers 14 residues. Trimming removed 5 bases from V and 11 bases from J, with 16 bases in between. CDR3 region: CASSPQVGATPLHF. The DNA for the CDR3 is TGTGCCAGTAGTCCTCAGGTCGGCGCTACACCCCTCCACTTT. Complete variable domain (other parts from reference TRBV19 and TRBJ1-6): DGGITQSPKYLFRKEGQNVTLSCEQNLNHDAMYWYRQDPGQGLRLIYYSQIVNDFQKGDIAEGYSVSREKKESFPLTVTSAQKNPTAFYLCASSPQVGATPLHFGNGTRLTVT.

Here the CDR3 reads CACQTSGLTGELFF. The CDR3 DNA reads TGTGCCTGTCAGACTAGCGGCCTAACCGGGGAGCTGTTTTTT. V gene TRBV19 combines with J gene TRBJ2-2, with 9 positions matching TRBD2. V was pared by 11 bases and J by 5 bases, with 9 bases of the junction left unmatched. Germline CDR1 reads LNHDA; CDR2 reads SQIVND (reference sequence). This CDR3 is 14 amino acids long.

The V call is TRBV6-1, the J call TRBJ2-7; possible D gene TRBD1, 6 bases. The CDR3 is made up of 14 amino acids. The ends were cut back, 4 bases at V and 0 bases at J, with 10 bases in the middle. CDR1 and CDR2 (germline): MNHNS, SASEGT. The CDR3 DNA reads as TGTGCCAGCAGTGCAGGGGCAATCTCCTACGAGCAGTACTTC. Its translation: CASSAGAISYEQYF.

This chain links TRBV5-4 with TRBJ2-7; 7 bases align to TRBD2. This CDR3 spans 16 amino acids. Germline CDR1 is SGHNT and CDR2 is YYREEE (reference sequence). The V segment lost 6 bases and the J segment 2 bases; nucleotides outside the gene matches: 14. CDR3 DNA: TGTGCCAGCACCATGAGGGGCGGGACTACCCCCTACGAGCAGTACTTC. Translating gives CASTMRGGTTPYEQYF.

The chain is built from TRBV9 and TRBJ1-1; D is uncertain. Germline V gene data show CDR1 as SGDLS and CDR2 as YYNGEE. The V end was cut by 0 bases, the J end by 4 bases, with 10 bases between. The CDR3 is 14 amino acids. CDR3 amino acids: CASSVGLGSTEAFF. The CDR3, as DNA: TGTGCCAGCAGCGTAGGGCTGGGGAGCACTGAAGCTTTCTTT.

This clone occurred a few times. V is TRBV5-4 and J is TRBJ1-6, with no clear D. Germline values: CDR1 SGHNT, CDR2 YYREEE (reference sequence). The CDR3 extends over 17 amino acids. Trimming shortened V by 3 bases and J by 0 bases, and 13 bases separated the two germline ends. The CDR3 is CASSSPFGSSYNSPLHF. The CDR3 coding sequence is TGTGCCAGCAGCTCGCCGTTCGGGAGCTCCTATAATTCACCCCTCCACTTT.

The chain has TRBV4-1 and TRBJ2-2; 14 positions match TRBD2. Germline CDR1 is MGHRA and CDR2 is YSYEKL. J lost 4 bases, V lost 6 bases, and 10 bases had no gene match. The CDR3 runs to 18 residues. The CDR3 DNA sequence: TGCGCCAGCAGTCAGGGGGGACTAGCGGGAGCTGGCACCGGGGAGCTGTTTTTT. Translation gives CASSQGGLAGAGTGELFF.

This clone was recorded a few times. The chain carries TRBV2 and TRBJ2-2, with 9 bases that match TRBD1. The CDR3 is 15 amino acids. V shed 6 bases and J 5 bases; nucleotides not matched to a gene: 7. The V gene's germline CDR1 is SNHLY and CDR2 FYNNEI. The CDR3 here is CASRVGTGLTGELFF. In DNA form, the CDR3 reads TGTGCCAGCAGGGTCGGGACAGGGTTAACCGGGGAGCTGTTTTTT.

V is TRBV7-2 and J is TRBJ2-1; D unclear. Germline CDR1 reads SGHTA; CDR2 reads FQGNSA. Trimming removed 1 base at V and 0 bases at J, with 4 bases between. There are 14 residues in the CDR3. The CDR3 region has the DNA TGTGCCAGCAGCTTAGACAGCTCCTACAATGAGCAGTTCTTC. Amino acid sequence: CASSLDSSYNEQFF.